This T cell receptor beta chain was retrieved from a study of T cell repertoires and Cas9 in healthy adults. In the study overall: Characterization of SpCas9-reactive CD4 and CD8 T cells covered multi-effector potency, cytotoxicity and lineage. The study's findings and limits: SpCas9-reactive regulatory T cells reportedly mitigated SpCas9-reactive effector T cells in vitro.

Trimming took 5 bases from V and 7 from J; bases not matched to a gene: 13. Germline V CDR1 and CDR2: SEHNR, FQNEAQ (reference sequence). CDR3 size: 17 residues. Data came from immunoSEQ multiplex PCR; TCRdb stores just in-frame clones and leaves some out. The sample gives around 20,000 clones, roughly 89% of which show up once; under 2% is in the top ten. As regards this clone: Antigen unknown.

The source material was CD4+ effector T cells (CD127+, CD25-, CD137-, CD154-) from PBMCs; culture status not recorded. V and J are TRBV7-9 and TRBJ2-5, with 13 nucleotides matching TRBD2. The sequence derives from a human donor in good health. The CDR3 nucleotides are TGTGCCAGCAGCCCTCTCGGACTAGCGGGAGTCGCGGGGACCCAGTACTTC. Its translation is CASSPLGLAGVAGTQYF. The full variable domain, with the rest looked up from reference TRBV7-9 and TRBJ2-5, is DTGVSQNPRHKITKRGQNVTFRCDPISEHNRLYWYRQTLGQGPEFLTYFQNEAQLEKSRLLSDRFSAERPKGSFSTLEIQRTEQGDSAMYLCASSPLGLAGVAGTQYFGPGTRLLVL.